The T cell receptor (beta chain) under discussion was sequenced for a study of blood T cell repertoires in COVID-19. Across the whole study: PBMCs, B-cell-depleted T cells, or T cells were the source of the cDNA or gDNA that made up the material.

Data came from immunoSEQ multiplex PCR; TCRdb stores just in-frame clones and leaves some out. The profile shows roughly 350,000 clones, around 91% of them singletons. The germline V gene has CDR1 SNHLY and CDR2 FYNNEI. The CDR3 has 15 amino acids. The V gene end was trimmed by 2 bases and the J gene end by 5 bases; junction bases not matched to a gene: 6. The sequencing input was peripheral blood. The TCR comes from a woman aged 18-29 years who had recovered from COVID-19. The chain recombines TRBV2 with TRBJ2-1; 7 bases align to TRBD2. The CDR3 sequence is CASSESAGDDNEQFF. In DNA, the CDR3 is TGTGCCAGCAGTGAATCGGCGGGAGATGACAATGAGCAGTTCTTC.